These T cell receptor beta chains were read from a single sample in a study of beta chain features in type 1 diabetes. Produced via immunoSEQ multiplex PCR; TCRdb's table is partial and in-frame only. Among 53,000 or so clones listed, 50% to 75% were seen once. The sample was stem cell memory CD4+ T cells from blood. These TCRs come from a woman younger than 45 with type 1 diabetes. Each CDR3 is given with its conserved first and last residue. Each record gives: clone size, J gene, D gene, V gene, CDR3 length, CDR3 DNA, CDR3 protein. The D gene is left open where the match is weak. Size is omitted from some rows. Given values are once, few, many or a class for expanded clones.

clone size: NA
J gene: TRBJ2-5
D gene: NA
V gene: TRBV29-1
CDR3 length: 15
CDR3 DNA: TGCAGCGTGAAGATCAATACGGGGGACCAAGAGACCCAGTACTTC
CDR3 protein: CSVKINTGDQETQYF

clone size: NA
J gene: TRBJ2-1
D gene: NA
V gene: TRBV4-1
CDR3 length: 13
CDR3 DNA: TGCGCCAGCAGCCTGCTAGAAATCAATGAGCAGTTCTTC
CDR3 protein: CASSLLEINEQFF

clone size: NA
J gene: TRBJ2-1
D gene: NA
V gene: TRBV10-3
CDR3 length: 13
CDR3 DNA: TGTGCCATCAGCCAGGATACCTACAATGAGCAGTTCTTC
CDR3 protein: CAISQDTYNEQFF

clone size: NA
J gene: TRBJ2-1
D gene: TRBD2
V gene: TRBV14
CDR3 length: 16
CDR3 DNA: TGTGCCAGCAGCCGATGGACTAGCGGGACCTACAATGAGCAGTTCTTC
CDR3 protein: CASSRWTSGTYNEQFF

clone size: once
J gene: TRBJ2-1
D gene: TRBD2
V gene: TRBV2
CDR3 length: 15
CDR3 DNA: TGTGCCAGCAGTCCCTGGGTCGCTAGCGGCAATGAGCAGTTCTTC
CDR3 protein: CASSPWVASGNEQFF

clone size: NA
J gene: TRBJ2-7
D gene: TRBD1
V gene: TRBV19
CDR3 length: 15
CDR3 DNA: TGTGCCAGTAGCACAGCGGACAGGGGTCTCTACGAGCAGTACTTC
CDR3 protein: CASSTADRGLYEQYF

clone size: few
J gene: TRBJ2-1
D gene: NA
V gene: TRBV7-9
CDR3 length: 13
CDR3 DNA: TGTGCCAGCAGCTCACGACAGGACAACGAGCAGTTCTTC
CDR3 protein: CASSSRQDNEQFF

clone size: NA
J gene: TRBJ2-7
D gene: TRBD2
V gene: TRBV11-2
CDR3 length: 15
CDR3 DNA: TGTGCCAGCAGCCGTAGCGGGGCGAGCTCCTACGAGCAGTACTTC
CDR3 protein: CASSRSGASSYEQYF

clone size: NA
J gene: TRBJ1-5
D gene: NA
V gene: TRBV30
CDR3 length: 13
CDR3 DNA: TGTGCCTGGAGCCAACAGTCAGGTCAGCCCCAGCATTTT
CDR3 protein: CAWSQQSGQPQHF

clone size: NA
J gene: TRBJ2-5
D gene: TRBD2
V gene: TRBV12-5
CDR3 length: 17
CDR3 DNA: TGTGCTAGTGGTTTCGCGCGAGGGACTAGCGGGTTGGAGGCCCAGTACTTC
CDR3 protein: CASGFARGTSGLEAQYF

clone size: few
J gene: TRBJ2-7
D gene: NA
V gene: TRBV23-1
CDR3 length: 17
CDR3 DNA: TGCGCCAGCAGTCAAGGAGGGAGAGGGCGGTTCCGCTACGAGCAGTACTTC
CDR3 protein: CASSQGGRGRFRYEQYF

clone size: few
J gene: TRBJ2-2
D gene: NA
V gene: TRBV18
CDR3 length: 14
CDR3 DNA: TGTGCCAGCTCACCACTTAAGGGGGCCGGGGAGCTGTTTTTT
CDR3 protein: CASSPLKGAGELFF

clone size: few
J gene: TRBJ2-3
D gene: NA
V gene: TRBV7-9
CDR3 length: 14
CDR3 DNA: TGTGCCAGCAGCTTCGAGCGGCCCACAGATACGCAGTATTTT
CDR3 protein: CASSFERPTDTQYF

clone size: few
J gene: TRBJ1-5
D gene: TRBD1
V gene: TRBV29-1
CDR3 length: 16
CDR3 DNA: TGCAGCGTCGCCGAGTCCGGGACAGGGTCTGGTCAGCCCCAGCATTTT
CDR3 protein: CSVAESGTGSGQPQHF

clone size: once
J gene: TRBJ2-1
D gene: NA
V gene: TRBV5-1
CDR3 length: 13
CDR3 DNA: TGCGCCAGCAGCTTGGGAGAATACAATGAGCAGTTCTTC
CDR3 protein: CASSLGEYNEQFF

clone size: NA
J gene: TRBJ1-5
D gene: NA
V gene: TRBV10-3
CDR3 length: 15
CDR3 DNA: TGTGCCATCAGTGAGCGGGGTAGTGGCAATCAGCCCCAGCATTTT
CDR3 protein: CAISERGSGNQPQHF

clone size: NA
J gene: TRBJ1-2
D gene: NA
V gene: TRBV13
CDR3 length: 14
CDR3 DNA: TGTGCCAGCAGCCCCCCCGCAGGGGTCTATGGCTACACCTTC
CDR3 protein: CASSPPAGVYGYTF

clone size: NA
J gene: TRBJ1-1
D gene: NA
V gene: TRBV20-1
CDR3 length: 11
CDR3 DNA: TGCAGTGCTACAGGGAACACTGAAGCTTTCTTT
CDR3 protein: CSATGNTEAFF

clone size: NA
J gene: TRBJ2-5
D gene: TRBD1
V gene: TRBV7-8
CDR3 length: 16
CDR3 DNA: TGTGCCAGCAGCTTAGCGATGACAGGGGGCTGGGAGACCCAATACTTC
CDR3 protein: CASSLAMTGGWETQYF

clone size: NA
J gene: TRBJ1-2
D gene: NA
V gene: TRBV10-3
CDR3 length: 16
CDR3 DNA: TGTGCCATCAGTGACTCGACAAGATACCGGGACACGGGCTACACCTTC
CDR3 protein: CAISDSTRYRDTGYTF

clone size: NA
J gene: TRBJ2-1
D gene: NA
V gene: TRBV18
CDR3 length: 16
CDR3 DNA: TGTGCCAGCTCACCGCTTGGGACTGGGCCTTACAATGAGCAGTTCTTC
CDR3 protein: CASSPLGTGPYNEQFF

clone size: few
J gene: TRBJ2-2
D gene: NA
V gene: TRBV11-3
CDR3 length: 14
CDR3 DNA: TGTGCCAGCAGCTTATCCCCCGAGGATTCTAAGCTGTTTTTT
CDR3 protein: CASSLSPEDSKLFF

clone size: NA
J gene: TRBJ2-2
D gene: TRBD2
V gene: TRBV7-3
CDR3 length: 14
CDR3 DNA: TGTGCCAGCAGCTCGGGGGGGCTGGCCGGGGAGCTGTTTTTT
CDR3 protein: CASSSGGLAGELFF

clone size: NA
J gene: TRBJ2-5
D gene: TRBD2
V gene: TRBV6-1
CDR3 length: 15
CDR3 DNA: TGTGCCAGCAGGCCGGGACTAGCGGGAGAAGAGACCCAGTACTTC
CDR3 protein: CASRPGLAGEETQYF

clone size: NA
J gene: TRBJ2-1
D gene: TRBD2
V gene: TRBV28
CDR3 length: 14
CDR3 DNA: TGTGCCAGCACCCCCCACCGGAGCGGGAAGGAGCAGTTCTTC
CDR3 protein: CASTPHRSGKEQFF

clone size: NA
J gene: TRBJ2-3
D gene: NA
V gene: TRBV5-1
CDR3 length: 15
CDR3 DNA: TGCGCCAGTACCCAGACAGCCAGCTTCACAGATACGCAGTATTTT
CDR3 protein: CASTQTASFTDTQYF

clone size: NA
J gene: TRBJ1-1
D gene: NA
V gene: TRBV29-1
CDR3 length: 13
CDR3 DNA: TGCAGCGTTGTTATCATTGGGGGCGGTGAAGCTTTCTTT
CDR3 protein: CSVVIIGGGEAFF

clone size: NA
J gene: TRBJ2-7
D gene: TRBD2
V gene: TRBV7-9
CDR3 length: 18
CDR3 DNA: TGTGCCAGCAGCTTACTGAGCCGGGGACTAGCGGGAGCCCACGAGCAGTACTTC
CDR3 protein: CASSLLSRGLAGAHEQYF

clone size: NA
J gene: TRBJ2-7
D gene: NA
V gene: TRBV30
CDR3 length: 11
CDR3 DNA: TGTGCCTGGAGTGCCCGACAGATGCAGTACTTC
CDR3 protein: CAWSARQMQYF